This T cell receptor beta chain was retrieved from a study of blood T cell repertoires in COVID-19. About the research overall: The analysed material was cDNA or gDNA that came from T cells, B-cell-depleted T cells, or PBMCs.

Patients from Seattle were sampled longitudinally, starting during active infection. Original methodology: Reference gene primer amplification gave estimated nucleated cell counts. Profiled with immunoSEQ multiplex PCR; TCRdb holds only in-frame clones, not every one. D and trimming come from the DNA, and the V and J calls and clone size come from that table. In the table there are 390,000 or so clones, around 87% of which are singletons. With 6 bases clipped from V and 0 bases from J, the junction kept 7 bases outside the gene matches. This CDR3 has 15 amino acids. The germline V gene has CDR1 MNHEY and CDR2 SVGEGT.

The chain carries TRBV6-2 or TRBV6-3 and TRBJ1-1; 7 nucleotides align to TRBD1. The sequencing sample was made of peripheral blood. The clonotype comes from a woman aged 25 to 45 with COVID-19, enrolled during active disease. The CDR3 DNA reads as TGTGCCAGCAGCCTATACAGGGGACTGAACACTGAAGCTTTCTTT. Protein: CASSLYRGLNTEAFF.